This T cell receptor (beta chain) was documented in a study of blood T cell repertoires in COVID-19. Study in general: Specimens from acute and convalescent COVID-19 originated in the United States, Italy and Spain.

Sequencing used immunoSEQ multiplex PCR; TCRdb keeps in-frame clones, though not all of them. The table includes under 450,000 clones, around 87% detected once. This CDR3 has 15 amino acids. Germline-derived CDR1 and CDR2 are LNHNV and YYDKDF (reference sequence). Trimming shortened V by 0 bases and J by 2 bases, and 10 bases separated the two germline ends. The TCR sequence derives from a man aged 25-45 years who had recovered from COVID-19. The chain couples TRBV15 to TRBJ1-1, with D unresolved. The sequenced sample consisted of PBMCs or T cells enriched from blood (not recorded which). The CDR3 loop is CATSRDHSGNTEAFF. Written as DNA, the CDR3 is TGTGCCACCAGCAGAGATCACAGCGGTAACACTGAAGCTTTCTTT. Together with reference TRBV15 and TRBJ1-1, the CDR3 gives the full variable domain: DAMVIQNPRYQVTQFGKPVTLSCSQTLNHNVMYWYQQKSSQAPKLLFHYYDKDFNNEADTPDNFQSRRPNTSFCFLDIRSPGLGDTAMYLCATSRDHSGNTEAFFGQGTRLTVV.